Reported below is one T cell receptor (beta chain). The entry originates in a study of T-cell memory formation after mild COVID-19. Amplification by 5'RACE using constant-segment primers produced TCR alpha and TCR beta cDNA libraries that carried sample barcodes and UMIs. MiXCR, run by TCRdb on the 5' RACE reads, gives a single entry per CDR3 protein. The profile covers 390,000 or so distinct CDR3 sequences, with roughly 15% appearing a single time and about a fifth taken by the ten largest. V lost 5 bases, J lost 2 bases, and 5 bases stayed unmatched. Germline CDR1 SGHTA, CDR2 FQGNSA. The CDR3 spans 16 residues.

Sequencing was carried out using PBMCs or a T cell subset sorted from them (not recorded which). The TCR was taken from a man between 18 and 35 years old who had mild COVID-19 (a few samples of this study predate the infection). Cell type and time point are not known. The J gene is TRBJ2-4, the V gene TRBV7-2; 11 bases match TRBD1. The DNA for the CDR3 is TGTGCCAGCAGCGCGGACAGGGGGCCCCCCAAAAACATTCAGTACTTC. It yields the protein CASSADRGPPKNIQYF.